These T cell receptor beta chains were read from a single sample in a study of shared clonotypes between healthy human individuals. The assay was immunoSEQ multiplex PCR, and TCRdb's table has in-frame clones only and misses some. The sample consists of 2 million to 2.5 million clones, approximately 90% of them appearing once. Sequencing was carried out using naive CD4+ T cells from PBMCs. These receptors were taken from a man younger than 30 in good health. Some clones in this sample may be carry-over from other donors' samples. Each CDR3 is given with its conserved first and last residue. Fields, in order: CDR3 length, V gene, J gene, D gene, clone size, CDR3 DNA, CDR3 protein. A D gene is named only where the DNA matches it firmly. The size field is filled for only some rows; it gives once, few, many or a size class.

CDR3 length: 18
V gene: TRBV7-9
J gene: TRBJ2-1
D gene: NA
clone size: NA
CDR3 DNA: TGTGCCAGCAGCTTATCAGGATTTGCGGACCTCTCCTACAATGAGCAGTTCTTC
CDR3 protein: CASSLSGFADLSYNEQFF

CDR3 length: 15
V gene: TRBV5-6
J gene: TRBJ1-2
D gene: TRBD1
clone size: NA
CDR3 DNA: TGTGCCAGCAGCTCCCGATTGACAGGGACTTATGGCTACACCTTC
CDR3 protein: CASSSRLTGTYGYTF

CDR3 length: 15
V gene: TRBV28
J gene: TRBJ2-7
D gene: TRBD1
clone size: NA
CDR3 DNA: TGTGCCAGCAGTTTCGGGACAGGGGTTTCCCACGAGCAGTACTTC
CDR3 protein: CASSFGTGVSHEQYF

CDR3 length: 15
V gene: TRBV5-1
J gene: TRBJ2-5
D gene: TRBD2
clone size: NA
CDR3 DNA: TGCGCCAGCACCCGGACTAGCGCGTACCAAGAGACCCAGTACTTC
CDR3 protein: CASTRTSAYQETQYF

CDR3 length: 19
V gene: TRBV5-1
J gene: TRBJ2-7
D gene: TRBD2
clone size: NA
CDR3 DNA: TGCGCCAGCAGCGAAGGTTTTAGCGGGAGTCTATACACTGGGTACGAGCAGTACTTC
CDR3 protein: CASSEGFSGSLYTGYEQYF

CDR3 length: 14
V gene: TRBV6-5
J gene: TRBJ1-1
D gene: TRBD1
clone size: NA
CDR3 DNA: TGTGCCAGCAGTTATTCCAGGGGGGACACTGAAGCTTTCTTT
CDR3 protein: CASSYSRGDTEAFF

CDR3 length: 15
V gene: TRBV7-2
J gene: TRBJ2-1
D gene: NA
clone size: NA
CDR3 DNA: TGTGCCAGCAACAAAGATTTGGCGGGATACAATGAGCAGTTCTTC
CDR3 protein: CASNKDLAGYNEQFF

CDR3 length: 19
V gene: TRBV5-1
J gene: TRBJ2-2
D gene: TRBD1
clone size: NA
CDR3 DNA: TGCGCCAGCAGCTTTAAGCCAAGGTTGGGGACAGGGAACACCGGGGAGCTGTTTTTT
CDR3 protein: CASSFKPRLGTGNTGELFF

CDR3 length: 14
V gene: TRBV27
J gene: TRBJ2-3
D gene: NA
clone size: NA
CDR3 DNA: TGTGCCAGCAGTTCGAGACCTGGGACAGATACGCAGTATTTT
CDR3 protein: CASSSRPGTDTQYF

CDR3 length: 17
V gene: TRBV28
J gene: TRBJ1-5
D gene: TRBD1
clone size: NA
CDR3 DNA: TGTGCCAGCAGGATCGCCGGGACAGGGCATAGCAATCAGCCCCAGCATTTT
CDR3 protein: CASRIAGTGHSNQPQHF

CDR3 length: 15
V gene: TRBV4-3
J gene: TRBJ1-2
D gene: NA
clone size: NA
CDR3 DNA: TGCGCCAGCAGCCGTCTGCGCGGGGAAGTCTATGGCTACACCTTC
CDR3 protein: CASSRLRGEVYGYTF

CDR3 length: 11
V gene: TRBV20-1
J gene: TRBJ2-7
D gene: TRBD2
clone size: NA
CDR3 DNA: TGCAGTGCTAGAGTCGGGAGGGTGCAGTACTTC
CDR3 protein: CSARVGRVQYF

CDR3 length: 13
V gene: TRBV2
J gene: TRBJ1-2
D gene: NA
clone size: NA
CDR3 DNA: TGTGCCAGCAGCCGGGACAACGATTATGGCTACACCTTC
CDR3 protein: CASSRDNDYGYTF

CDR3 length: 15
V gene: TRBV6-6
J gene: TRBJ1-1
D gene: TRBD1
clone size: NA
CDR3 DNA: TGTGCCAGCAGTTACCCACAGGGGAATTGGGCTGAAGCTTTCTTT
CDR3 protein: CASSYPQGNWAEAFF

CDR3 length: 15
V gene: TRBV7-9
J gene: TRBJ1-1
D gene: NA
clone size: few
CDR3 DNA: TGTGCCAGCAGCTCCCGACAGAGCATGAACACTGAAGCTTTCTTT
CDR3 protein: CASSSRQSMNTEAFF

CDR3 length: 15
V gene: TRBV7-2
J gene: TRBJ2-2
D gene: NA
clone size: once
CDR3 DNA: TGTGCCAGCAGCTTAGTTCTCATGAACACCGGGGAGCTGTTTTTT
CDR3 protein: CASSLVLMNTGELFF

CDR3 length: 17
V gene: TRBV18
J gene: TRBJ2-3
D gene: TRBD1
clone size: NA
CDR3 DNA: TGTGCCAGCTCACCCCTACCCCTCTTGGACAGGGGGGATACGCAGTATTTT
CDR3 protein: CASSPLPLLDRGDTQYF

CDR3 length: 13
V gene: TRBV11-1
J gene: TRBJ1-1
D gene: NA
clone size: NA
CDR3 DNA: TGTGCCAGCAGTTCAGACAGAAACACTGAAGCTTTCTTT
CDR3 protein: CASSSDRNTEAFF

CDR3 length: 17
V gene: TRBV5-6
J gene: TRBJ1-3
D gene: TRBD1
clone size: NA
CDR3 DNA: TGTGCCAGCAGCTTGGTGGGACAGTCTGACTCTGGAAACACCATATATTTT
CDR3 protein: CASSLVGQSDSGNTIYF

CDR3 length: 13
V gene: TRBV18
J gene: TRBJ2-5
D gene: NA
clone size: NA
CDR3 DNA: TGTGCCAGCTCCGCCAGGCGACAAGAGACCCAGTACTTC
CDR3 protein: CASSARRQETQYF

CDR3 length: 15
V gene: TRBV6-5
J gene: TRBJ1-2
D gene: TRBD1
clone size: NA
CDR3 DNA: TGTGCCAGCAGCTTCTTGGGACAGGGTAACTATGGCTACACCTTC
CDR3 protein: CASSFLGQGNYGYTF

CDR3 length: 14
V gene: TRBV6-1
J gene: TRBJ2-6
D gene: TRBD1
clone size: NA
CDR3 DNA: TGTGCCAGCAGGACGACCCCGGGACAGCCGCTTCTCACTTTC
CDR3 protein: CASRTTPGQPLLTF

CDR3 length: 14
V gene: TRBV5-1
J gene: TRBJ1-3
D gene: NA
clone size: NA
CDR3 DNA: TGCGCCAGCAGCTCCCAGGGCCCCGGAAACACCATATATTTT
CDR3 protein: CASSSQGPGNTIYF

CDR3 length: 12
V gene: TRBV18
J gene: TRBJ2-7
D gene: NA
clone size: NA
CDR3 DNA: TGTGCCAGCTCACCACAAACCTACGAGCAGTACTTC
CDR3 protein: CASSPQTYEQYF

CDR3 length: 14
V gene: TRBV28
J gene: TRBJ2-7
D gene: TRBD2
clone size: NA
CDR3 DNA: TGTGCCAGCAGTTTTGGACTAGTCGGAGGGGAGCAGTACTTC
CDR3 protein: CASSFGLVGGEQYF

CDR3 length: 13
V gene: TRBV4-3
J gene: TRBJ2-5
D gene: NA
clone size: NA
CDR3 DNA: TGCGCCAGCAGCCAAGATTCTCAAGAGACCCAGTACTTC
CDR3 protein: CASSQDSQETQYF

CDR3 length: 16
V gene: TRBV7-3
J gene: TRBJ2-5
D gene: TRBD2
clone size: NA
CDR3 DNA: TGTGCCAGCAGCTTCTGGACTAGCGGGATAGAAGAGACCCAGTACTTC
CDR3 protein: CASSFWTSGIEETQYF

CDR3 length: 14
V gene: TRBV5-4
J gene: TRBJ2-4
D gene: TRBD1
clone size: few
CDR3 DNA: TGTGCCAGCAGCTTCGGTCAGGGGGCGGGCATTCAGTACTTC
CDR3 protein: CASSFGQGAGIQYF

CDR3 length: 12
V gene: TRBV2
J gene: TRBJ2-7
D gene: NA
clone size: NA
CDR3 DNA: TGTGCCAGCAGGCTGGGGGGCGCCGAGCAGTACTTC
CDR3 protein: CASRLGGAEQYF

CDR3 length: 16
V gene: TRBV18
J gene: TRBJ1-3
D gene: NA
clone size: NA
CDR3 DNA: TGTGCCAGCTCACCACCGGAAGGTAACTCTGGAAACACCATATATTTT
CDR3 protein: CASSPPEGNSGNTIYF

CDR3 length: 16
V gene: TRBV5-1
J gene: TRBJ2-2
D gene: NA
clone size: NA
CDR3 DNA: TGCGCCAGCAGCCCAGGGGCGACAGGCGGTTCCGGGGAGCTGTTTTTT
CDR3 protein: CASSPGATGGSGELFF

CDR3 length: 13
V gene: TRBV5-4
J gene: TRBJ2-5
D gene: TRBD2
clone size: NA
CDR3 DNA: TGTGCCAGCAGCTCCTCGGGGGGAGAGACCCAGTACTTC
CDR3 protein: CASSSSGGETQYF

CDR3 length: 14
V gene: TRBV15
J gene: TRBJ2-7
D gene: TRBD1
clone size: NA
CDR3 DNA: TGTGCCACCTCGGACAGGCCGAGCTCCTACGAGCAGTACTTC
CDR3 protein: CATSDRPSSYEQYF

CDR3 length: 12
V gene: TRBV11-2
J gene: TRBJ2-3
D gene: NA
clone size: NA
CDR3 DNA: TGTGCCAGCAGTCCAGGGGCAGATACGCAGTATTTT
CDR3 protein: CASSPGADTQYF

CDR3 length: 20
V gene: TRBV9
J gene: TRBJ2-6
D gene: NA
clone size: NA
CDR3 DNA: TGTGCCAGCAGCCCACCCCAGGAGGGCAGGGGGTTTACTGGGGCCAACGTCCTGACTTTC
CDR3 protein: CASSPPQEGRGFTGANVLTF

CDR3 length: 16
V gene: TRBV27
J gene: TRBJ1-2
D gene: NA
clone size: NA
CDR3 DNA: TGTGCCAGCAGGAGGGGGGGGCCGCAGGATAACTATGGCTACACCTTC
CDR3 protein: CASRRGGPQDNYGYTF

CDR3 length: 13
V gene: TRBV5-6
J gene: TRBJ2-7
D gene: NA
clone size: NA
CDR3 DNA: TGTGCCAGCAGCTTGATGCGGGGCTACGAGCAGTACTTC
CDR3 protein: CASSLMRGYEQYF

CDR3 length: 15
V gene: TRBV28
J gene: TRBJ2-7
D gene: NA
clone size: NA
CDR3 DNA: TGTGCCAGCAGTTTAGGCGGCACGGTACCTGGCGAGCAGTACTTC
CDR3 protein: CASSLGGTVPGEQYF

CDR3 length: 14
V gene: TRBV7-2
J gene: TRBJ2-5
D gene: TRBD2
clone size: NA
CDR3 DNA: TGTGCCAGCAGCCGGACTAGTGGGGGAGAGACCCAGTACTTC
CDR3 protein: CASSRTSGGETQYF

CDR3 length: 13
V gene: TRBV28
J gene: TRBJ1-2
D gene: TRBD1
clone size: NA
CDR3 DNA: TGTGCCAGCAGTCCCGGACAGGGGTATGGCTACACCTTC
CDR3 protein: CASSPGQGYGYTF

CDR3 length: 13
V gene: TRBV6-1
J gene: TRBJ2-2
D gene: TRBD1
clone size: NA
CDR3 DNA: TGTGCCAGCAGAGGACAGGTCACCGGGGAGCTGTTTTTT
CDR3 protein: CASRGQVTGELFF

CDR3 length: 14
V gene: TRBV7-9
J gene: TRBJ2-5
D gene: NA
clone size: once
CDR3 DNA: TGTGCCAGCATTCGCGAGGCGGGTCGAGAGACCCAGTACTTC
CDR3 protein: CASIREAGRETQYF

CDR3 length: 12
V gene: TRBV7-6
J gene: TRBJ2-7
D gene: NA
clone size: NA
CDR3 DNA: TGTGCCAGCAGCTTATGGAGGATGGAGCAGTACTTC
CDR3 protein: CASSLWRMEQYF

CDR3 length: 14
V gene: TRBV18
J gene: TRBJ2-2
D gene: NA
clone size: NA
CDR3 DNA: TGTGCCAGCTCCCCCAGGGGGAACACCGGGGAGCTGTTTTTT
CDR3 protein: CASSPRGNTGELFF

CDR3 length: 14
V gene: TRBV5-3
J gene: TRBJ1-1
D gene: NA
clone size: few
CDR3 DNA: TGTGCCAGAAGCCCAACACCGGAGGGAACTGAAGCTTTCTTT
CDR3 protein: CARSPTPEGTEAFF

CDR3 length: 14
V gene: TRBV6-1
J gene: TRBJ2-5
D gene: NA
clone size: NA
CDR3 DNA: TGTGCCAGCAGTGAAGGGGGGAGTAAAGAGACCCAGTACTTC
CDR3 protein: CASSEGGSKETQYF

CDR3 length: 12
V gene: TRBV25-1
J gene: TRBJ2-7
D gene: NA
clone size: NA
CDR3 DNA: TGTGCCAGCAGTGATTGGCAAAACGAGCAGTACTTC
CDR3 protein: CASSDWQNEQYF